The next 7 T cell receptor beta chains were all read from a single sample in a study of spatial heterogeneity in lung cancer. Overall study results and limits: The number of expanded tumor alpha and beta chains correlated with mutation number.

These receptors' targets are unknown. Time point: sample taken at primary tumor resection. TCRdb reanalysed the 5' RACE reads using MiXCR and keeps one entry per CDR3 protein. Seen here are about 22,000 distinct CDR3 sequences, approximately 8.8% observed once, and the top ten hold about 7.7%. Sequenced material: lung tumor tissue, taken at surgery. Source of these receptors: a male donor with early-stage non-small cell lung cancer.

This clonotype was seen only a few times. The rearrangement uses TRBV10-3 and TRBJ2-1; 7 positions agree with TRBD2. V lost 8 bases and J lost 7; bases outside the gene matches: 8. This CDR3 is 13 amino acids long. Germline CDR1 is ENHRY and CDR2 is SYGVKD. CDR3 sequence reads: CAIQVGGKNEQFF. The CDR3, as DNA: TGTGCCATCCAGGTCGGGGGGAAAAATGAGCAGTTCTTC.

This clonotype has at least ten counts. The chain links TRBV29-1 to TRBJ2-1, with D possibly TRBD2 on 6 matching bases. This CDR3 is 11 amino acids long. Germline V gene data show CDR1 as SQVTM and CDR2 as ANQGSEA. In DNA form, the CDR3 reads TGCGCTAGCGTGAGCTACAATGAGCAGTTCTTC. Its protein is CASVSYNEQFF.

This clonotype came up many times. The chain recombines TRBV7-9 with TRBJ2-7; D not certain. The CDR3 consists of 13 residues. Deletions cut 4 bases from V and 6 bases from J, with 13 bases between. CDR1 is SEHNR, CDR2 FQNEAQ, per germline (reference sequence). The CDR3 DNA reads TGTGCCAGCAGCTCCAGTGGTTGGTCCGAGCAGTACTTC. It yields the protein CASSSSGWSEQYF.

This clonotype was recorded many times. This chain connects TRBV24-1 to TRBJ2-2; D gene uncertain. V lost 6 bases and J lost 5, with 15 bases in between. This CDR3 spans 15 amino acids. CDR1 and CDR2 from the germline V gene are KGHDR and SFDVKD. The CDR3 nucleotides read TGTGCCACCAGTAAGGGCACCCCGTGGACCGGGGAGCTGTTTTTT. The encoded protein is CATSKGTPWTGELFF.

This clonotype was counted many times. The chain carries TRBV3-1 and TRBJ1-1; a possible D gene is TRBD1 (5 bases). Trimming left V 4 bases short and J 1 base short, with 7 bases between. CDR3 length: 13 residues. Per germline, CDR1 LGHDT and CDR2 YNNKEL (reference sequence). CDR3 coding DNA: TGTGCCAGCAGCCGGGACGGGAACACTGAAGCTTTCTTT. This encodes CASSRDGNTEAFF.

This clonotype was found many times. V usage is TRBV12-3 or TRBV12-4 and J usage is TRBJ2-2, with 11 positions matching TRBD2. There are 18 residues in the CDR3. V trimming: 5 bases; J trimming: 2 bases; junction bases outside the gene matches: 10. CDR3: CASSPRFTSGGNTGELFF. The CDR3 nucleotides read TGTGCCAGCAGTCCCCGATTCACTAGCGGGGGTAACACCGGGGAGCTGTTTTTT.

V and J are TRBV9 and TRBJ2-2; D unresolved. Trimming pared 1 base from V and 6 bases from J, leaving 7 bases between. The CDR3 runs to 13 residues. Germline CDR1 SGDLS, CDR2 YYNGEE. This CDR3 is CASSVSPSGELFF. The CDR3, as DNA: TGTGCCAGCAGCGTATCACCATCCGGGGAGCTGTTTTTT.